This passage covers 32 T cell receptor beta chains from one sample sequenced in a study of technical replicates of blood from a handful of donors. TCRdb's copy holds only in-frame clones and misses some; the assay was immunoSEQ multiplex PCR. This table holds about 57,000 clones, approximately 86% found once. What was sequenced was PBMCs. These receptors were taken from a human donor in good health. Some clones in this sample may be carry-over from other donors' samples.

In DNA, the CDR3 is TGTGCCAGCAGCCAATCAGGGGATGGTGGCTACACCTTC. It yields the protein CASSQSGDGGYTF. J is TRBJ1-2 and V is TRBV27, with D possibly being TRBD1 (6 bases). The V end lost 6 bases, the J end lost 7 bases, and 15 bases lay between the germline ends. The CDR3 runs 13 residues. CDR1 is MNHEY and CDR2 is SMNVEV in the germline V gene (reference sequence).

V usage is TRBV7-2 and J usage is TRBJ2-3; 11 bases line up with TRBD2. There are 16 residues in the CDR3. J was trimmed by 2 bases and V by 5 bases; bases with no gene match: 6. The V gene's germline CDR1 is SGHTA and CDR2 FQGNSA. Here the CDR3 DNA reads TGTGCCAGCAGCGGGGGACTAGCGGAAGTCACAGATACGCAGTATTTT. Translated: CASSGGLAEVTDTQYF.

The chain employs TRBV7-2 and TRBJ2-7; possible D gene TRBD2, 5 bases. The germline gives CDR1 SGHTA, CDR2 FQGNSA. V shed 5 bases and J shed 7 bases, with 15 bases lying between them. The CDR3 consists of 13 residues. The CDR3 is CASSPQVGEEQYF. The CDR3 DNA follows: TGTGCCAGCAGCCCCCAGGTCGGGGAGGAGCAGTACTTC.

This clone was detected a few times. The chain uses TRBV15 and TRBJ1-4; possible D gene TRBD1, 6 bases. The V end was cut by 4 bases, the J end by 8 bases, with 20 bases between. The CDR3 spans 16 residues. The germline CDR1 and CDR2 sequences are LNHNV and YYDKDF (reference sequence). CDR3 DNA: TGTGCCACCAGCACTACCATCGGGCAGGGGAGCGAAAAACTGTTTTTT. Its protein is CATSTTIGQGSEKLFF.

This chain links TRBV5-1 with TRBJ2-2; perhaps TRBD1 as D (6 bases). This CDR3 has 16 residues. Between the trimmed V and J ends, which lost 0 bases and 3 bases, there was a span of 12 bases. CDR1 and CDR2 (germline): SGHRS, YFSETQ. The CDR3 DNA reads as TGCGCCAGCAGCTTGGATGGGGGCGCTTACACCGGGGAGCTGTTTTTT. Protein product: CASSLDGGAYTGELFF.

The chain carries TRBV5-1 and TRBJ1-1, with D possibly matching TRBD1 (5 bases). Germline loops: CDR1 SGHRS, CDR2 YFSETQ. The CDR3 runs 14 residues. The germline V and J ends were trimmed by 2 bases and 4 bases, with 12 bases remaining between them. CDR3: CASSFQGLGTEAFF. DNA for the CDR3: TGCGCCAGCAGCTTTCAGGGCTTGGGCACTGAAGCTTTCTTT.

The chain is built from TRBV5-4 and TRBJ1-4; no definite D call. Germline V gene sequence: CDR1 SGHNT, CDR2 YYREEE (reference sequence). The CDR3 is 14 residues long. The germline V and J ends were trimmed by 0 bases and 10 bases, with 13 bases remaining between them. CDR3 region: CASSLGQDSGKLFF. The CDR3 DNA reads as TGTGCCAGCAGCTTGGGTCAGGATAGCGGAAAACTGTTTTTT.

V usage is TRBV7-6 and J usage is TRBJ2-5; a weak D match, TRBD1 (5 bases). Germline CDR1 is SGHVS and CDR2 is FNYEAQ. The V end was cut by 0 bases, the J end by 7 bases, with 9 bases between. The CDR3 spans 13 residues. The CDR3, as DNA: TGTGCCAGCAGCTTAGCCCAAAGGGGGACCCAGTACTTC. Translating it yields CASSLAQRGTQYF.

The rearrangement uses TRBV4-3 and TRBJ2-7; D perhaps matches TRBD2 (5 bases). V lost 9 bases and J lost 1, with 10 bases in between. CDR1 and CDR2 from the germline V gene are LGHNA and YSLEER. This CDR3 spans 12 amino acids. The CDR3, as DNA: TGCGCCAGGGAGGTAAAGTCCTACGAGCAGTACTTC. Protein product: CAREVKSYEQYF.

This clone was picked up a small number of times. The chain uses TRBV7-2 and TRBJ2-7; TRBD1 aligns across 11 bases. CDR3 length equals 15 residues. After removal of 5 bases from V and 3 bases from J, the junction contained 6 bases not matched to a gene. From germline, CDR1 is SGHTA and CDR2 FQGNSA. The CDR3 nucleotides are TGTGCCAGCAGCGTACACGGGACAGGGGGCTACGAGCAGTACTTC. Its translation: CASSVHGTGGYEQYF.

This clone was seen more than once but under ten times. The rearrangement uses TRBV5-4 and TRBJ2-3, with a possible D match to TRBD2 (5 bases). The V and J ends lost 4 bases and 11 bases respectively, with 29 bases between them. Germline lookup yields CDR1 SGHNT and CDR2 YYREEE (reference sequence). The CDR3 sequence is 17 residues long. In nucleotides, the CDR3 is TGTGCCAGCAGCCCGGGAATAGTGGTGAAGAAGGATAGTGTGCAGTATTTT. It specifies CASSPGIVVKKDSVQYF. Filled out from reference TRBV5-4 and TRBJ2-3, the complete variable domain reads ETGVTQSPTHLIKTRGQQVTLRCSSQSGHNTVSWYQQALGQGPQFIFQYYREEENGRGNFPPRFSGLQFPNYSSELNVNALELDDSALYLCASSPGIVVKKDSVQYFGPGTRLTVL.

The CDR3 DNA reads as TGTGCCAGCAGCTCCCGGACGAGCGGCGAGACCCAGTACTTC. Residues: CASSSRTSGETQYF. This sequence joins TRBV7-9 and TRBJ2-5; D may be TRBD2 (5 bases). CDR3 length: 14 amino acids. Germline V gene lookup returns CDR1 SEHNR and CDR2 FQNEAQ (reference sequence). Trimming pared 4 bases from V and 5 bases from J, leaving 14 bases between.

This clone showed up just once. The chain couples TRBV28 to TRBJ2-1; 14 nucleotides match TRBD2. The germline V gene has CDR1 MDHEN and CDR2 SYDVKM. Trimming cost V 9 bases and J 8 bases; bases outside gene matches: 6. The CDR3 totals 14 residues. The CDR3 reads CASKTSGRVDEQFF. CDR3 sequence (DNA): TGTGCCAGTAAGACTAGCGGGAGGGTTGATGAGCAGTTCTTC.

The chain combines TRBV5-1 with TRBJ2-1, with 8 bases that match TRBD1. This CDR3 contains 15 residues. V shed 4 bases, J shed 0 bases, and the junction held 3 bases outside the gene matches. CDR1 is SGHRS and CDR2 is YFSETQ in the germline V gene. The CDR3 sequence is CASSPTGGSYNEQFF. In nucleotides, the CDR3 is TGCGCCAGCAGCCCCACAGGGGGCTCCTACAATGAGCAGTTCTTC.

The rearrangement links TRBV5-6 to TRBJ2-7; TRBD2 matches 7 bases. The germline V gene encodes CDR1 SGHDT and CDR2 YYEEEE. V lost 0 bases and J lost 5; bases outside the gene matches: 11. CDR3 length: 16 residues. CDR3 amino acids: CASSLAGGTARHEQYF. The CDR3 DNA reads TGTGCCAGCAGCTTGGCCGGGGGGACGGCTCGCCACGAGCAGTACTTC.

The rearrangement uses TRBV5-4 and TRBJ1-1; unclear D gene. The ends were cut back, 0 bases at V and 4 bases at J, with 10 bases in the middle. This CDR3 contains 14 residues. Germline loops: CDR1 SGHNT, CDR2 YYREEE (reference sequence). The CDR3 protein is CASSLALGSTEAFF. As DNA, the CDR3 is TGTGCCAGCAGCTTGGCCCTCGGTAGCACTGAAGCTTTCTTT.

The genes are TRBV13 and TRBJ2-7, with D possibly TRBD2 on 6 matching bases. Trimming shortened V by 5 bases and J by 3 bases, and 14 bases separated the two germline ends. The CDR3 is 14 amino acids. The germline CDR1 and CDR2 sequences are PRHDT and FYEKMQ (reference sequence). CDR3 coding DNA: TGTGCCAGCAGCCTTAGGATCGGGAGCTACGAGCAGTACTTC. This sequence encodes CASSLRIGSYEQYF.

The chain uses TRBV6-5 and TRBJ1-1; a weak D match, TRBD1 (6 bases). CDR1 is MNHEY, CDR2 SVGAGI, per germline. Trimming removed 5 bases from V and 7 bases from J, with 20 bases in between. This CDR3 region has 15 residues. CDR3 loop: CASSPRAGGEDEAFF. The DNA of the CDR3 is TGTGCCAGCAGTCCCCGGGCGGGGGGCGAGGATGAAGCTTTCTTT.

The rearrangement links TRBV9 to TRBJ2-7; no reliable D call. Germline V gives CDR1 SGDLS, CDR2 YYNGEE. V lost 1 base to trimming and J lost 0 bases, with 5 bases between them. CDR3 length: 13 residues. Written as DNA, the CDR3 is TGTGCCAGCAGCGTAACTGACTCCTACGAGCAGTACTTC. Translation: CASSVTDSYEQYF. The full variable domain, its missing parts supplied by reference TRBV9 and TRBJ2-7, is DSGVTQTPKHLITATGQRVTLRCSPRSGDLSVYWYQQSLDQGLQFLIQYYNGEERAKGNILERFSAQQFPDLHSELNLSSLELGDSALYFCASSVTDSYEQYFGPGTRLTVT.

CDR3 in amino acids: CASSLRRVNTGELFF. DNA of the CDR3: TGTGCCAGCAGTCTCCGACGGGTTAACACCGGGGAGCTGTTTTTT. The chain links TRBV6-5 to TRBJ2-2; D call uncertain. Trimming pared 5 bases from V and 2 bases from J, leaving 12 bases between. Germline values: CDR1 MNHEY, CDR2 SVGAGI. The CDR3 is 15 amino acids.

This chain uses TRBV7-6 with TRBJ2-5; 7 nucleotides line up with TRBD2. The CDR3 covers 15 residues. V shed 3 bases, J shed 0 bases, and the junction held 4 bases outside the gene matches. Per germline, CDR1 SGHVS and CDR2 FNYEAQ. This chain's CDR3 is CASSFYGGNQETQYF. The CDR3, as DNA: TGTGCCAGCAGCTTTTACGGGGGGAACCAAGAGACCCAGTACTTC.

The rearrangement uses TRBV7-3 and TRBJ2-7; 7 bases line up with TRBD2. CDR1 SGHTA and CDR2 FQGTGA come from the germline V gene. V was pared by 5 bases and J by 6 bases, with 13 bases of the junction left unmatched. The CDR3 runs to 15 residues. DNA of the CDR3: TGTGCCAGCAGCCCTAGCGGCGGGCCGCAGGGCGAGCAGTACTTC. Protein product: CASSPSGGPQGEQYF.

This chain joins TRBV7-9 and TRBJ2-1; 9 bases fit TRBD1. The V and J ends lost 1 base and 9 bases, in that order; junction bases with no gene match: 4. The CDR3 extends over 14 amino acids. CDR1 and CDR2 from the germline V gene are SEHNR and FQNEAQ (reference sequence). CDR3 region: CASSLGGQGGEQFF. CDR3 sequence (DNA): TGTGCCAGCAGCTTAGGGGGACAGGGTGGTGAGCAGTTCTTC.

The chain carries TRBV4-1 and TRBJ1-4; 10 bases are a match to TRBD1. In germline, CDR1 is MGHRA, CDR2 YSYEKL. There are 16 residues in the CDR3. V trimming: 3 bases; J trimming: 6 bases; junction bases outside the gene matches: 7. As DNA, the CDR3 is TGCGCCAGCAGCCAGAGGGACAGGGGCGGGGATGAAAAACTGTTTTTT. Translation gives CASSQRDRGGDEKLFF.

The chain couples TRBV5-6 to TRBJ1-5, with D tentatively TRBD1 (6 bases). Trimming took off 2 bases at V and 3 bases at J, with 12 bases between the two ends. Germline V CDR1 and CDR2: SGHDT, YYEEEE. This CDR3 comprises 15 residues. CDR3 protein: CASSLTDRLNQPQHF. As DNA, the CDR3 is TGTGCCAGCAGCTTAACAGACAGGCTCAATCAGCCCCAGCATTTT.

This chain connects TRBV6-5 to TRBJ2-2; 9 positions match TRBD2. This CDR3 region has 15 residues. From germline, CDR1 is MNHEY and CDR2 SVGAGI. V dropped 7 bases and J dropped 0; count of bases not matched to a gene: 3. CDR3 loop: CASTTSGANTGELFF. CDR3 in DNA: TGTGCCAGCACGACTAGCGGAGCGAACACCGGGGAGCTGTTTTTT.

The V call is TRBV19, the J call TRBJ1-4; maybe TRBD1 (6 bases). The CDR3 consists of 15 residues. Germline V gene sequence: CDR1 LNHDA, CDR2 SQIVND (reference sequence). V was pared by 5 bases and J by 8 bases, with 18 bases between. CDR3 bases: TGTGCCAGTAGTGGAGCCGGGACAACCAAGGAAAAACTGTTTTTT. Residues: CASSGAGTTKEKLFF.

CDR3 DNA: TGTGCCAGCAGCTTTGCCGGGAGGACCACCGGGGAGCTGTTTTTT. It codes for CASSFAGRTTGELFF. The chain combines TRBV5-6 with TRBJ2-2, with 7 positions matching TRBD2. Per germline, CDR1 SGHDT and CDR2 YYEEEE. This CDR3 comprises 15 residues. The junction had 5 bases not matched to a gene; V was cut back by 2 bases and J by 4 bases.

The chain recombines TRBV11-2 with TRBJ1-6, with D perhaps TRBD1 (6 bases). The CDR3 spans 16 residues. The germline gives CDR1 SGHAT, CDR2 FQNNGV. The V gene lost 6 bases and the J gene lost 6 bases, with 18 bases spanning the gap. The CDR3 here is CASRRPFSGVNSPLHF. In DNA, the CDR3 is TGTGCCAGCAGACGACCATTTTCAGGGGTTAATTCACCCCTCCACTTT. The variable domain in full, with the rest retrieved from reference TRBV11-2 and TRBJ1-6, is EAGVAQSPRYKIIEKRQSVAFWCNPISGHATLYWYQQILGQGPKLLIQFQNNGVVDDSQLPKDRFSAERLKGVDSTLKIQPAKLEDSAVYLCASRRPFSGVNSPLHFGNGTRLTVT.

This clone occurred once. Other DNA sequences in the sample encode the same CDR3. The CDR3 region has the DNA TGTGCCAGCTCACCGGGGGGAGAGACCCAGTACTTC. As protein: CASSPGGETQYF. V gene TRBV18 combines with J gene TRBJ2-5; D perhaps matches TRBD2 (6 bases). Trimming took 3 bases from V and 4 from J, leaving 6 bases between them. Germline V lookup: CDR1 KGHSH, CDR2 LQKENI. The CDR3 has 12 amino acids.

This clone was seen once. CDR3: CASRRTGSAYEQYF. The CDR3 region has the DNA TGTGCCAGCAGGCGGACTGGATCCGCCTACGAGCAGTACTTC. V gene TRBV28 combines with J gene TRBJ2-7; possibly TRBD2 for D (5 bases). The CDR3 has 14 residues. Germline V CDR1 and CDR2: MDHEN, SYDVKM. V lost 6 bases, J lost 2 bases, and 14 bases lay in between.

This clone was observed a single time. This chain joins TRBV5-1 and TRBJ2-7, with 9 nucleotides matching TRBD1. Unmatched junction bases numbered 7, after V lost 2 bases and J lost 1 base. CDR3 size: 16 residues. Germline V gene lookup returns CDR1 SGHRS and CDR2 YFSETQ. The CDR3 loop is CASSLGTGKGSYEQYF. As DNA, the CDR3 is TGCGCCAGCAGCTTAGGGACAGGGAAAGGGTCCTACGAGCAGTACTTC. The whole variable domain, filled in from reference TRBV5-1 and TRBJ2-7, reads KAGVTQTPRYLIKTRGQQVTLSCSPISGHRSVSWYQQTPGQGLQFLFEYFSETQRNKGNFPGRFSGRQFSNSRSEMNVSTLELGDSALYLCASSLGTGKGSYEQYFGPGTRLTVT.